These 11 T cell receptor beta chains were sequenced from one sample in a study of TIL therapy for anti-PD-1-resistant metastatic lung cancer. The libraries were made with immunoSEQ v3. Repertoires were generated with immunoSEQ multiplex PCR, while TCRdb's copy carries only in-frame clones and drops some. The data hold approximately 50,000 clones, with about 81% observed a single time. Sample time point: pre-treatment sample, taken before nivolumab and TIL therapy. Sequencing was performed on blood, taken at baseline. Receptors were obtained from a person aged 25 to 80 with non-small cell lung cancer.

The chain has TRBV5-6 and TRBJ2-7, with 8 bases lining up with TRBD1. V shed 1 base, J shed 11 bases, and the junction held 8 bases outside the gene matches. This CDR3 contains 13 residues. CDR1 and CDR2 (germline): SGHDT, YYEEEE. The CDR3 reads CASSLPPGGLEYF. The DNA of the CDR3 is TGTGCCAGCAGCTTGCCGCCAGGGGGCTTGGAGTACTTC.

A single count supports this clone. The genes are TRBV3-1 (or the pseudogene TRBV3-2) and TRBJ2-7; D not certain. The V gene lost 2 bases and the J gene lost 4 bases, with 21 bases spanning the gap. This CDR3 has 17 amino acids. Germline-derived CDR1 and CDR2 are LGHDT and YNNKEL (reference sequence). The DNA of the CDR3 is TGTGCCAGCAGCCAATATACCACCTATCCCCGGCAATACGAGCAGTACTTC. It encodes CASSQYTTYPRQYEQYF.

This clone came up a few times. This rearrangement joins TRBV27 to TRBJ1-1; no definite D call. The V end lost 7 bases, the J end lost 0 bases, and 15 bases lay between the germline ends. The germline CDR1 and CDR2 sequences are MNHEY and SMNVEV (reference sequence). CDR3 length equals 15 residues. CDR3 sequence (DNA): TGTGCCAGCAAGCTAGGCAAGTACCTGAACACTGAAGCTTTCTTT. This sequence encodes CASKLGKYLNTEAFF.

The J gene is TRBJ1-2, the V gene TRBV24-1; 9 positions match TRBD1. Trimming at V came to 5 bases and at J to 8 bases, leaving 5 bases not matched to a gene. The CDR3 sequence is 13 residues long. Germline V gene data show CDR1 as KGHDR and CDR2 as SFDVKD. The CDR3 loop is CATSGQGGWGYTF. CDR3 DNA sequence: TGTGCCACCAGTGGACAGGGGGGATGGGGCTACACCTTC.

The chain carries TRBV9 and TRBJ1-1; 10 positions agree with TRBD1. Looked up from germline, CDR1 is SGDLS and CDR2 is YYNGEE. The CDR3 extends over 17 amino acids. V shed 0 bases, J shed 5 bases, and the junction held 10 bases outside the gene matches. In DNA, the CDR3 is TGTGCCAGCAGCGTAGCCGGTCCGGGACAGGGGTCGACTGAAGCTTTCTTT. Protein sequence: CASSVAGPGQGSTEAFF.

This clone has just one count. This rearrangement joins TRBV5-5 to TRBJ1-5; D perhaps matches TRBD1 (5 bases). The V end lost 1 base, the J end lost 6 bases, and 8 bases lay between the germline ends. Germline V CDR1 and CDR2: SGHKS, YYEKEE (reference sequence). The CDR3 length is 13 residues. The CDR3 DNA is TGTGCCAGCAGCTTGACGGGGGTTCAGCCCCAGCATTTT. Translating gives CASSLTGVQPQHF.

The chain joins TRBV7-2 to TRBJ2-1, with a tentative D call TRBD2 (6 bases). The CDR3 length is 15 residues. Trimming cost V 7 bases and J 6 bases, with 19 bases left between them. Per germline, CDR1 SGHTA and CDR2 FQGNSA. CDR3 DNA sequence: TGTGCCAGCATCCACGGACTAAATAGGCTCAATGAGCAGTTCTTC. Protein sequence: CASIHGLNRLNEQFF. The whole variable domain, remainder taken from reference TRBV7-2 and TRBJ2-1, is GAGVSQSPSNKVTEKGKDVELRCDPISGHTALYWYRQSLGQGLEFLIYFQGNSAPDKSGLPSDRFSAERTGGSVSTLTIQRTQQEDSAVYLCASIHGLNRLNEQFFGPGTRLTVL.

This sequence joins TRBV11-2 and TRBJ2-7; D might be TRBD2 (6 bases). Germline loops: CDR1 SGHAT, CDR2 FQNNGV. This CDR3 has 14 residues. Trimming cost V 5 bases and J 5 bases, with 16 bases left between them. The CDR3 DNA sequence: TGTGCCAGCAGCCCCACTAGCTTTCTCAACGAGCAGTACTTC. Amino acids: CASSPTSFLNEQYF. The entire variable domain, with the rest obtained from reference TRBV11-2 and TRBJ2-7, is as follows: EAGVAQSPRYKIIEKRQSVAFWCNPISGHATLYWYQQILGQGPKLLIQFQNNGVVDDSQLPKDRFSAERLKGVDSTLKIQPAKLEDSAVYLCASSPTSFLNEQYFGPGTRLTVT.

The chain has TRBV5-1 and TRBJ1-1, with D perhaps matching TRBD1 (5 bases). This CDR3 spans 12 amino acids. CDR1 and CDR2 (germline): SGHRS, YFSETQ. V lost 4 bases, J lost 8 bases, and 12 bases lay in between. The CDR3 DNA is TGCGCCAGCAGCCGGGACTCCAGGGAAGCTTTCTTT. Amino acids: CASSRDSREAFF.

This clone qualifies as medium-sized. The rearrangement uses TRBV11-3 and TRBJ1-1, with a weak D call TRBD1 (5 bases). Between the trimmed V and J ends, which lost 3 bases and 4 bases, there was a span of 9 bases. The CDR3 has 13 residues. The germline gives CDR1 SGHNT, CDR2 YENEEA. CDR3 protein: CASSLQGGTEAFF. CDR3 DNA sequence: TGTGCCAGCAGCTTGCAGGGAGGCACTGAAGCTTTCTTT.

This clone was recorded once. The chain employs TRBV29-1 and TRBJ2-5; 11 nucleotides agree with TRBD1. In germline, CDR1 is SQVTM, CDR2 ANQGSEA. J lost 5 bases, V lost 6 bases, and 5 bases had no gene match. CDR3 size: 13 residues. The CDR3 bases are TGCAGCGTCCGAGGACAGGGGGCTGAGACCCAGTACTTC. This sequence encodes CSVRGQGAETQYF. The full variable domain, rest sourced from reference TRBV29-1 and TRBJ2-5, is SAVISQKPSRDICQRGTSLTIQCQVDSQVTMMFWYRQQPGQSLTLIATANQGSEATYESGFVIDKFPISRPNLTFSTLTVSNMSPEDSSIYLCSVRGQGAETQYFGPGTRLLVL.